A single sample gave rise to the 16 T cell receptor beta chains below, sequenced in a study of cytomegalovirus exposure and HLA in healthy donors. PCR primers comprised 60 Vbeta and 13 Jbeta primers. Clones were sequenced by immunoSEQ multiplex PCR, and TCRdb holds only the in-frame ones, with some missing. The sample consists of more than 100,000 clones, roughly 78% of them appearing once. The sample taken for sequencing was PBMCs. The receptors here all came from a man aged 45-65 years in good health and CMV-seropositive.

The chain employs TRBV6-6 and TRBJ1-1, with D perhaps TRBD1 (5 bases). CDR1 is MNHNY, CDR2 SVGAGI, per germline (reference sequence). V was clipped by 5 bases and J by 3 bases, with 10 bases between them. This CDR3 spans 13 amino acids. This CDR3 reads CASSRRGDTEAFF. CDR3 bases: TGTGCCAGCAGTCGAAGGGGTGACACTGAAGCTTTCTTT.

V gene TRBV18 combines with J gene TRBJ1-5; D unresolved. V was cut by 2 bases and J by 4 bases, with 9 bases left in between. The CDR3 has 14 amino acids. Germline CDR1 is KGHSH and CDR2 is LQKENI. CDR3 sequence reads: CASSPYEENQPQHF. CDR3 DNA sequence: TGTGCCAGCTCACCATATGAGGAGAATCAGCCCCAGCATTTT.

J is TRBJ2-3 and V is TRBV4-1; 11 bases are a match to TRBD1. The CDR3 extends over 21 amino acids. The V gene end was trimmed by 3 bases and the J gene end by 2 bases; junction bases not matched to a gene: 19. Germline V gene sequence: CDR1 MGHRA, CDR2 YSYEKL. The chain's CDR3 is CASSQVPGTGGLQENTDTQYF. Here the CDR3 DNA reads TGCGCCAGCAGCCAGGTGCCTGGGACAGGGGGACTCCAGGAGAACACAGATACGCAGTATTTT.

On this clone itself: One junction end disagrees with the germline gene, perhaps due to a read error. The chain uses TRBV7-9 and TRBJ1-2; D not certain. Germline V gives CDR1 SEHNR, CDR2 FQNEAQ (reference sequence). The CDR3 loop spans 11 amino acids. The CDR3 sequence is CSSSFGVGYTF. The CDR3 region has the DNA TGTTCCAGCAGCTTCGGGGTTGGCTACACCTTC.

This chain uses TRBV14 with TRBJ2-7; TRBD2 is a possible D gene (6 bases). The CDR3 sequence is 16 residues long. CDR1 and CDR2 (germline): SGHDN, FVKESK. Between the trimmed V and J ends, which lost 4 bases and 2 bases, there was a span of 18 bases. The CDR3 spells CASSLLGGSQTYEQYF. CDR3 bases: TGTGCCAGCAGCCTTCTGGGGGGTTCCCAGACCTACGAGCAGTACTTC.

V is TRBV5-6 and J is TRBJ2-3; D unclear. Germline CDR1 and CDR2: SGHDT and YYEEEE. Trimming stripped 2 bases from V and 2 bases from J, with 9 bases between. The CDR3 extends over 14 amino acids. The CDR3: CASSLAQLTDTQYF. The CDR3 nucleotides read TGTGCCAGCAGCTTAGCACAGCTCACAGATACGCAGTATTTT.

About this clone: Other nucleotide sequences in the sample specify the same CDR3. This chain connects TRBV5-6 to TRBJ2-7, with D possibly TRBD1 on 6 matching bases. The germline V gene has CDR1 SGHDT and CDR2 YYEEEE. CDR3 length: 13 residues. V was clipped by 4 bases and J by 3 bases, with 11 bases between them. This chain's CDR3 is CASSLVDSYEQYF. The CDR3 DNA reads TGTGCCAGCAGCCTGGTGGACAGCTACGAGCAGTACTTC.

The chain joins TRBV25-1 to TRBJ2-3, with 9 positions matching TRBD2. J gave up 4 bases and V 6 bases, and 11 bases lay outside the gene matches. CDR1 is MGHDK, CDR2 SYGVNS, per germline. The CDR3 spans 16 residues. CDR3 DNA sequence: TGTGCCAGCAGCGCCGGGGCGGGAGGGTGGGCAGATACGCAGTATTTT. Translating it yields CASSAGAGGWADTQYF. The full variable domain, rest sourced from reference TRBV25-1 and TRBJ2-3, is EADIYQTPRYLVIGTGKKITLECSQTMGHDKMYWYQQDPGMELHLIHYSYGVNSTEKGDLSSESTVSRIRTEHFPLTLESARPSHTSQYLCASSAGAGGWADTQYFGPGTRLTVL.

V usage is TRBV5-1 and J usage is TRBJ1-5, with D possibly matching TRBD1 (6 bases). The germline CDR1 and CDR2 sequences are SGHRS and YFSETQ. The CDR3 runs to 15 residues. V was trimmed by 4 bases and J by 3 bases, leaving 14 bases between them. This chain's CDR3 is CASSPGGANNQPQHF. The CDR3 region has the DNA TGCGCCAGCAGCCCGGGGGGGGCCAACAATCAGCCCCAGCATTTT.

The chain combines TRBV5-4 with TRBJ2-1; TRBD2 matches at 11 bases. With V trimmed by 4 bases and J by 2 bases, 5 bases remained unmatched. Germline CDR1 SGHNT, CDR2 YYREEE (reference sequence). The CDR3 is made up of 16 amino acids. The CDR3 DNA reads as TGTGCCAGCAGCCCGGGACTAGCGGACGCCTACAATGAGCAGTTCTTC. Protein: CASSPGLADAYNEQFF.

This clone appeared a single time. The chain recombines TRBV5-1 with TRBJ2-5; 8 bases line up with TRBD1. The J call may be in error: the DNA end matches TRBJ2-7 better. Germline V gene lookup returns CDR1 SGHRS and CDR2 YFSETQ. This CDR3 spans 16 amino acids. The DNA for the CDR3 is TGCGCCAGCAGCAAAGGACAGGGCCGATCCTCCTACGAGCAGTACTTC. It is translated as CASSKGQGRSSYEQYF.

With regard to this clone: Mismatch with germline at one junction end may stem from a read error. This chain uses TRBV6-6 with TRBJ1-1, with a weak D call TRBD1 (5 bases). CDR1 is MNHNY, CDR2 SVGAGI, per germline (reference sequence). The length of the CDR3 is 15 residues. Written as DNA, the CDR3 is TGTGCCAGCAGTGACTCCGACCTTATACAGGTTGAAGCTTTCTTT. This translates into CASSDSDLIQVEAFF.

Turning to this clone: This CDR3 is also generated by other DNA sequences in the sample. V usage is TRBV2 and J usage is TRBJ1-1; 7 nucleotides align to TRBD1. This CDR3 contains 13 residues. Germline V gene sequence: CDR1 SNHLY, CDR2 FYNNEI. V trimming: 6 bases; J trimming: 1 base; junction bases outside the gene matches: 2. This CDR3 reads CASSRQGNTEAFF. In nucleotides, the CDR3 is TGTGCCAGCAGCAGACAGGGGAACACTGAAGCTTTCTTT.

The V call is TRBV4-2, the J call TRBJ1-5, with D possibly being TRBD1 (6 bases). The germline gives CDR1 LGHNA, CDR2 YNFKEQ. V lost 4 bases and J 5 bases, leaving 15 bases between the germline ends. The CDR3 contains 15 residues. CDR3 residues: CASSRYNRADQPQHF. The CDR3 bases are TGTGCCAGCAGCCGATACAACAGGGCAGATCAGCCCCAGCATTTT.

The chain links TRBV18 to TRBJ2-5; weak D call: TRBD1 (6 bases). From germline, CDR1 is KGHSH and CDR2 LQKENI. CDR3 length: 15 amino acids. V shed 3 bases and J shed 7 bases, with 18 bases lying between them. The CDR3 reads CASSPEQGQFTTQYF. CDR3 nucleotides: TGTGCCAGCTCACCTGAACAGGGCCAATTTACGACCCAGTACTTC.

This clone was seen a few times. The same CDR3 arises from other DNA sequences in this sample as well. The chain links TRBV2 to TRBJ1-1; 7 bases map to TRBD1. J lost 1 base, V lost 6 bases, and 2 bases had no gene match. The CDR3 is made up of 13 amino acids. Germline assignment: CDR1 SNHLY and CDR2 FYNNEI. The CDR3, as DNA: TGTGCCAGCAGCCGACAGGGGAACACTGAAGCTTTCTTT. It encodes CASSRQGNTEAFF.